This T cell receptor (beta chain) was obtained from a study of shared clonotypes between healthy human individuals (dated by TCRdb to 2020 to 2021). Regarding the study in general: The cohort comprised a couple of women and a few men aged 18 to 49 years. For each donor, CD4 naive and CD4 memory were each given three plates, CD8 naive was given two plates, and CD8 memory was given one plate. To estimate repertoire size and how much clonotype sharing occurs between individuals, the study deeply sequenced the blood TCR repertoires of about five healthy adults. Different laboratories and diverse techniques were used to prepare libraries and sequence TCR repertoires, to increase sequencing depth and limit assay-specific biases. Each donor's leukapheresis produced roughly between roughly 0.85 and 10 billion PBMCs.

Per the germline V gene, SGHRS is the CDR1 and YFSETQ is the CDR2. V is clipped by 3 bases and J by 3 bases, and the sequence between their germline boundaries is 15 bases long. The CDR3 contains 15 residues, cysteine and phenylalanine counted. Here the CDR3 DNA is all that survives: 45 bases in frame from base 1. Healthy HIV-negative adults with no recently reported acute infections or vaccinations were included as donors. Every donor was a Caucasian adult residing in Nashville, Tennessee, USA. CD4+ T cells were enriched by magnetic negative selection; naive cells were then positively selected on CD45RA, and the negative fraction formed the memory subset. Blood was obtained by leukapheresis, after which PBMCs were separated by Ficoll-Histopaque density gradient centrifugation and cryopreserved in liquid nitrogen vapor phase. Purity and quantity of every magnetically sorted T cell population were checked by analytical flow cytometry. Genomic DNA was isolated from every sorted fraction and measured by UV absorbance on a Nanodrop 2000c.

On this clone itself: This clone's antigen is unknown. The sample holds no much larger clone one base away, and base qualities are not on file. At the DNA level, this CDR3 is encoded by other sequences in the same sample as well.

Summary of the overall study and its limitations: Rarefaction of sorted-subset datasets indicated incomplete sequencing despite the large sequencing depth. Clonotypes shared by all four sorted-subset donors showed higher generation probabilities than non-shared clonotypes. Roughly 5% of naive CD4, 3% to 3.5% of naive CD8, approximately 2% of memory CD4, and 0.4% of memory CD8 clonotypes were shared across a few donors. Sampling was restricted to blood, and TCR repertoires in tissue are likely to differ from TCR repertoires in blood. Pairwise subsampling led to the expectation that sequencing depth would affect the degree of clonotype sharing among donors. Because the study included a small number of donors, the genetic and exposure-history diversity represented was limited. Estimated clonotype richness was generally larger for naive than for memory subsets.

Using the deep immunoSEQ assay, multiplex PCR amplified TCR CDR3 regions from genomic DNA. Genomic DNA extracted from each cell subset was distributed evenly over all wells of several immunoSEQ 96-well plates, and each plate served as one replicate. For sorted subsets, each replicate PCR was loaded with around 200 ng genomic DNA, equivalent to 32,000 or so T cell genomes. Purified libraries were measured with a Qubit 3.0 fluorometer, size-checked on a Bioanalyzer 2100, and measured again with the KAPA Library Quantification kit. A separate single-read 150-cycle Illumina NextSeq 550 flow cell was used to sequence each immunoSEQ 96-well plate. The authors processed their data as follows. Because the immunoSEQ output included only junctional sequences and no quality scores, the filtering could not be the same as the filtering used for full-length reads. Sequences were annotated with PyIR, a Python wrapper for IgBLAST v1.9, using IMGT germline references to assign V/J genes and CDR3. Any read was removed if the V/J assignment was weak (E-value above 1e-6), the CDR3 was missing, or the read contained stop codons, out-of-frame junctions, or ambiguous translated residues. V3J clonotypes were defined as sequences sharing an identical inferred V gene, J gene, and CDR3 amino acid sequence. The percentage overlap between two repertoires was calculated by dividing the number of shared unique clonotypes by the size of the smaller repertoire. Richness of each repertoire was evaluated using RTK rarefaction, the Chao1 estimator, and Recon v2.1 estimates of unobserved clonotypes. For all TCRbeta clonotypes obtained by the gDNA method from a few donors, generation probabilities were computed with OLGA. TCRdb mirrors the immuneACCESS table, restricted to in-frame sequences. Some clones are absent from its copies; in checked studies, under half trace to an unresolved V gene, and the reason for the others is unknown. The V and J calls and clone size come from that table; D and trimming were worked out from the DNA. This sample comprises approximately 1.1 million clones, more than 75% of them detected only once. The ten largest account for 0.4% to 0.55% of the sample.

Input material: memory CD4+ T cells from PBMCs. According to the study, the label for this sample's cell subset or site signals: CD45RA-negative fraction. The chain links TRBV5-1 with TRBJ2-5; the D gene may be TRBD1 or TRBD2, since each aligns over 5 bases. The clonotype originates from a young man in good health. Some clones in this sample may be carry-over from other donors' samples. The bases read TGCGCCAGCAGCTCTACGGGGACGGGCGAAGAGACCCAGTACTTC. The resulting protein is CASSSTGTGEETQYF.